This T cell receptor beta chain was identified during a study of type 1 regulatory T cells. The germline V and J ends were trimmed by 3 bases and 4 bases, with 14 bases remaining between them. From germline, CDR1 is SGHRS and CDR2 YFSETQ. The CDR3 runs to 16 residues. Regarding this clonotype: Its specificity is unknown.

TCRdb re-called the reads with MiXCR, one entry per CDR3 protein. This table has tens of thousands of distinct CDR3 sequences, roughly 72% appearing once. The sequence was collected from a human donor in good health. The sequenced material came from cultured T cells, either the whole culture or a sorted T cell fraction (not recorded which). Noted subset: Tr1-enriched cell product generated in vitro against host alloantigens. The V and J genes are TRBV5-1 and TRBJ2-6, with D hard to call. The chain's CDR3 is CASSSQGPGGANVLTF. The CDR3 DNA sequence: TGCGCCAGCAGCTCTCAAGGGCCCGGCGGGGCCAACGTCCTGACTTTC.